These 11 T cell receptor beta chains were all obtained from the same sample, sequenced in a study of blood T cell repertoires in COVID-19. Repertoires were generated with immunoSEQ multiplex PCR, while TCRdb's copy carries only in-frame clones and drops some. The sample has more than 200,000 clones; 84% are singletons. Sequencing was performed on peripheral blood. The receptors originated from a man between 60 and 70 years old with acute or convalescent COVID-19.

This chain links TRBV10-3 with TRBJ2-5; possible D gene TRBD1, 6 bases. Germline V gives CDR1 ENHRY, CDR2 SYGVKD. V was clipped by 10 bases and J by 5 bases, with 14 bases between them. The CDR3 loop spans 12 amino acids. CDR3 sequence reads: CATNSRGETQYF. In nucleotides, the CDR3 is TGTGCCACCAATTCAAGGGGGGAGACCCAGTACTTC.

The chain has TRBV9 and TRBJ1-2; 7 bases match TRBD1. Germline V lookup: CDR1 SGDLS, CDR2 YYNGEE. V lost 4 bases and J lost 4; bases outside the gene matches: 10. This CDR3 has 15 amino acids. Here the CDR3 DNA reads TGTGCCAGCAGCTCCCCTTTGGGACAGATCTATGGCTACACCTTC. This encodes CASSSPLGQIYGYTF.

This clone has just one count. This chain connects TRBV3-1 (or the pseudogene TRBV3-2) to TRBJ2-5, with TRBD2 matching 8 bases. The CDR3 has 14 amino acids. The germline gives CDR1 LGHDT, CDR2 YNNKEL (reference sequence). V shed 4 bases and J 3 bases; nucleotides not matched to a gene: 4. CDR3 nucleotide sequence: TGTGCCAGCAGCCCGGCGGGGGGCAAAGAGACCCAGTACTTC. It is translated as CASSPAGGKETQYF.

The V and J genes are TRBV5-1 and TRBJ2-7, with 8 bases fitting TRBD1. The CDR3 consists of 15 residues. Germline CDR1 SGHRS, CDR2 YFSETQ. Losses at the gene ends were 3 bases for V and 6 bases for J; bases not matched to a gene: 11. The CDR3 nucleotides are TGCGCCAGCAGCTCCTGGACAGGGCTAGGAGCCGAGCAGTACTTC. It codes for CASSSWTGLGAEQYF.

The chain links TRBV6-2 or TRBV6-3 to TRBJ1-4, with TRBD1 matching 10 bases. The CDR3 has 15 amino acids. Germline V gives CDR1 MNHEY, CDR2 SVGEGT. V lost 2 bases and J lost 8; bases outside the gene matches: 5. CDR3 sequence (DNA): TGTGCCAGCAGTTACCGAGGACAGGGGGGAGAAAAACTGTTTTTT. Translating gives CASSYRGQGGEKLFF.

V is TRBV9 and J is TRBJ2-1; possibly TRBD1 for D (6 bases). The CDR3 is made up of 14 amino acids. V lost 2 bases and J 7 bases, leaving 13 bases between the germline ends. CDR1 is SGDLS and CDR2 is YYNGEE in the germline V gene. The CDR3, as DNA: TGTGCCAGCAGCGTGGGGACCCAGGGGAATGAGCAGTTCTTC. This translates into CASSVGTQGNEQFF.

A single count supports this clone. CDR3 protein: CASSQGQEGTEAFF. The CDR3 nucleotides are TGTGCCAGCAGTCAGGGACAGGAGGGCACTGAAGCTTTCTTT. The chain is built from TRBV6-2 or TRBV6-3 and TRBJ1-1; 8 bases agree with TRBD1. V lost 5 bases and J lost 4; bases outside the gene matches: 6. Germline V gives CDR1 MNHEY, CDR2 SVGEGT. The CDR3 covers 14 residues.

This chain joins TRBV11-1 and TRBJ2-2; 8 nucleotides match TRBD2. Germline values: CDR1 SGHAT, CDR2 FQDESV (reference sequence). Unmatched junction bases numbered 7, after V lost 2 bases and J lost 8 bases. The CDR3 is 15 residues long. The CDR3 region is CASSLLPAGVGELFF. In DNA, the CDR3 is TGTGCCAGCAGCTTACTTCCAGCGGGGGTGGGGGAGCTGTTTTTT.

The chain employs TRBV7-3 and TRBJ2-3; possible D gene TRBD2, 6 bases. Trimming pared 2 bases from V and 0 bases from J, leaving 12 bases between. This CDR3 comprises 16 residues. Looked up from germline, CDR1 is SGHTA and CDR2 is FQGTGA. The DNA of the CDR3 is TGTGCCAGCAGCTTAGGCGCGGGGCCTAGCACAGATACGCAGTATTTT. It encodes CASSLGAGPSTDTQYF.

V is TRBV30 and J is TRBJ2-3, with a tentative D call TRBD2 (7 bases). Germline CDR1 and CDR2: GTSNPN and SVGIG (reference sequence). With 5 bases removed from V and 6 bases from J, the gap between germline ends came to 18 bases. The CDR3 spans 14 residues. The CDR3 sequence: CAWAGGGGADTQYF. The CDR3 DNA is TGTGCCTGGGCTGGGGGCGGGGGTGCCGATACGCAGTATTTT.

The rearrangement uses TRBV30 and TRBJ1-6; D unresolved. Trimming removed 5 bases at V and 9 bases at J, with 17 bases between. This CDR3 is built from 14 residues. Germline-derived CDR1 and CDR2 are GTSNPN and SVGIG (reference sequence). CDR3 sequence reads: CAWGEAMYSSPLHF. The CDR3 DNA sequence: TGTGCCTGGGGCGAAGCTATGTACAGTTCACCCCTCCACTTT.